The sequence of this T cell receptor (beta chain) was determined in a study of technical replicates of blood from several donors. Germline CDR1 and CDR2: LNHDA and SQIVND (reference sequence). CDR3 length: 13 residues. Trimming removed 6 bases from V and 6 bases from J; junction bases left unmatched: 1. Repertoires were generated with immunoSEQ multiplex PCR, while TCRdb's copy carries only in-frame clones and drops some. The table shows about 75,000 clones, with roughly 91% occurring only once. This receptor was taken from a human donor in good health. Some clones in this sample may be carry-over from other donors' samples. The rearrangement links TRBV19 to TRBJ1-4; TRBD1 aligns across 10 bases. Sequencing used T cells isolated from PBMCs. The CDR3 bases are TGTGCCAGTAGCGGGACAGGGGATGAAAAACTGTTTTTT. Translated: CASSGTGDEKLFF.